These 19 T cell receptor beta chains share one sample of origin, sequenced in a study of HIV-infected patients and healthy controls. Alpha and beta constant-region primers primed reverse transcription of around 500 ng RNA. Separate chain-specific third strand synthesis with multiplexing indices produced the alpha and beta libraries. TCRdb redid the calling of the 5' RACE reads with MiXCR, one entry per CDR3 protein. This repertoire shows some 13,000 distinct CDR3 sequences, 9.9% found once; its top ten account for 6.5% to 7.5%. Whole blood was used without fractionation, so all unsorted peripheral T cells were included. The sequenced sample was blood. These receptor sequences come from an adult in good health.

The V and J genes are TRBV7-9 and TRBJ2-7, with D maybe TRBD1 (6 bases). V gave up 6 bases and J gave up 3 bases, with 15 bases separating them. Germline-derived CDR1 and CDR2 are SEHNR and FQNEAQ (reference sequence). The CDR3 is 14 amino acids. The CDR3 DNA sequence: TGTGCCAGCAGTGACCGGGACAAAAACTACGAGCAGTACTTC. Its translation is CASSDRDKNYEQYF.

This clonotype is labeled medium-sized (0.01 to 0.1%). This CDR3 reads CASSSTWLGTEQYF. CDR3 coding DNA: TGTGCCAGCAGCTCGACATGGCTTGGGACCGAGCAGTACTTC. This chain links TRBV2 with TRBJ2-7; D tentatively reads TRBD1 or TRBD2 (5 bases each). Trimming took 6 bases from V and 6 from J, leaving 18 bases between them. The CDR3 covers 14 residues. The germline V gene has CDR1 SNHLY and CDR2 FYNNEI.

Ten or more counts support this clonotype. The genes are TRBV15 and TRBJ2-2; D gene ambiguous. Trimming took off 4 bases at V and 13 bases at J, with 28 bases between the two ends. This CDR3 has 17 residues. Germline V gives CDR1 LNHNV, CDR2 YYDKDF (reference sequence). The CDR3, as DNA: TGTGCCACCAGCATCGGTCCCCCGGGCAGCGTTAAGCTGAGGCTGTTTTTT. This gives the protein CATSIGPPGSVKLRLFF.

This clonotype was observed many times. This sequence joins TRBV7-9 and TRBJ2-7; 8 nucleotides agree with TRBD2. The CDR3 runs to 14 residues. Germline CDR1 and CDR2: SEHNR and FQNEAQ (reference sequence). The V segment lost 3 bases and the J segment 9 bases; nucleotides outside the gene matches: 10. The CDR3 sequence is CASSFGGGESGQYF. The CDR3 nucleotides are TGTGCCAGCAGCTTCGGGGGGGGAGAATCTGGGCAGTACTTC.

This clonotype was counted at least ten times. The CDR3 DNA sequence: TGTGCCAGCAGCTACTCGGGACAGGCGGACACTGAAGCTTTCTTT. Residues: CASSYSGQADTEAFF. The chain links TRBV5-4 to TRBJ1-1, with 8 bases that match TRBD1. The V gene's germline CDR1 is SGHNT and CDR2 YYREEE (reference sequence). The CDR3 is 15 amino acids. Germline trimming cut 3 bases from V and 3 bases from J; bases unmatched to any gene: 7.

This clonotype was recorded at least ten times. V and J are TRBV2 and TRBJ2-7; 12 nucleotides agree with TRBD1. CDR3 length: 16 amino acids. V was pared by 8 bases and J by 6 bases, with 14 bases of the junction left unmatched. CDR1 and CDR2 from the germline V gene are SNHLY and FYNNEI. In DNA form, the CDR3 reads TGTGCCAGCGGAACTCAGGCCGGGACAGGGGGCATCGAGCAGTACTTC. Translated, it gives CASGTQAGTGGIEQYF.

Ten or more counts support this clonotype. The chain is built from TRBV29-1 and TRBJ2-1, with D tentatively TRBD2 (5 bases). The CDR3 covers 13 residues. Trimming cost V 5 bases and J 2 bases, with 10 bases left between them. Germline lookup yields CDR1 SQVTM and CDR2 ANQGSEA. This CDR3 is CSVPSGAYNEQFF. CDR3 coding DNA: TGCAGCGTTCCTTCCGGGGCCTACAATGAGCAGTTCTTC.

This clonotype was counted many times. The chain links TRBV19 to TRBJ1-2; D is unclear. Germline values: CDR1 LNHDA, CDR2 SQIVND (reference sequence). V was clipped by 5 bases and J by 4 bases, with 14 bases between them. CDR3 length: 14 residues. The CDR3 reads CASSAGPGIYGYTF. The CDR3 DNA reads as TGTGCCAGTAGTGCGGGCCCGGGAATCTATGGCTACACCTTC.

Relative to its sample, this clonotype is medium-sized. The chain is built from TRBV27 and TRBJ1-1; TRBD1 might be the D (5 bases). The V and J ends lost 6 bases and 0 bases respectively, with 14 bases between them. Germline V gene sequence: CDR1 MNHEY, CDR2 SMNVEV (reference sequence). This CDR3 spans 15 amino acids. Written as DNA, the CDR3 is TGTGCCAGCAGCCTCGCCGGGACTGTGAACACTGAAGCTTTCTTT. Residues: CASSLAGTVNTEAFF.

V is TRBV6-5 and J is TRBJ2-1, with D perhaps assigned TRBD1 or TRBD2 (5 bases each). Germline CDR1 reads MNHEY; CDR2 reads SVGAGI. The CDR3 covers 14 residues. The V and J ends lost 7 bases and 6 bases respectively, with 16 bases between them. The CDR3 nucleotides are TGTGCCAGCACCCTAATAGGGACGAGCAATGAGCAGTTCTTC. Residues: CASTLIGTSNEQFF.

This clonotype has only a few counts. CDR3 residues: CSARDLRGLEQYF. As DNA, the CDR3 is TGCAGTGCTAGAGATCTAAGGGGGCTGGAGCAGTACTTC. The chain combines TRBV20-1 with TRBJ2-7; 7 bases agree with TRBD1. Looked up from germline, CDR1 is DFQATT and CDR2 is SNEGSKA (reference sequence). There are 13 residues in the CDR3. J lost 7 bases, V lost 0 bases, and 6 bases had no gene match.

This clonotype turned up a few times. The chain uses TRBV28 and TRBJ1-1, with D unresolved. This CDR3 is 12 amino acids long. Trimming stripped 9 bases from V and 3 bases from J, with 11 bases between. In germline, CDR1 is MDHEN, CDR2 SYDVKM. The CDR3 DNA reads as TGTGCCAGTAACAGAGCCTACACTGAAGCTTTCTTT. Translated: CASNRAYTEAFF. Together with reference TRBV28 and TRBJ1-1, the CDR3 gives the full variable domain: DVKVTQSSRYLVKRTGEKVFLECVQDMDHENMFWYRQDPGLGLRLIYFSYDVKMKEKGDIPEGYSVSREKKERFSLILESASTNQTSMYLCASNRAYTEAFFGQGTRLTVV.

Sample share makes this clonotype medium-sized. The CDR3 nucleotides read TGTGCCAGCAGCCAGCGGGGGGGCCGCAATGAGCAGTTCTTC. Translated: CASSQRGGRNEQFF. The V and J genes are TRBV5-6 and TRBJ2-1; TRBD2 matches at 10 bases. V shed 4 bases and J 6 bases; nucleotides not matched to a gene: 4. CDR1 is SGHDT, CDR2 YYEEEE, per germline. This CDR3 contains 14 residues.

This clonotype was detected many times. V is TRBV4-2 and J is TRBJ2-7; D ambiguous. V was cut by 0 bases and J by 3 bases, with 6 bases left in between. The germline V gene has CDR1 LGHNA and CDR2 YNFKEQ. CDR3 length equals 13 residues. The CDR3 sequence: CASSQDRRYEQYF. The DNA of the CDR3 is TGTGCCAGCAGCCAAGATCGACGCTACGAGCAGTACTTC.

By its share, this clonotype is medium-sized. The chain links TRBV29-1 to TRBJ2-1; 9 bases align to TRBD1. Losses at the gene ends were 6 bases for V and 3 bases for J; bases not matched to a gene: 3. This CDR3 is 13 amino acids long. The germline V gene encodes CDR1 SQVTM and CDR2 ANQGSEA. The CDR3 DNA reads TGCAGCGTCCTGGGACAGGGCTACAATGAGCAGTTCTTC. Translated, it gives CSVLGQGYNEQFF.

By share, this clonotype ranks as medium-sized. In DNA form, the CDR3 reads TGTGCCAGCAGCCGACTCGGGACTAGCGGGAGAAGGGGCACCGGGGAGCTGTTTTTT. It codes for CASSRLGTSGRRGTGELFF. This chain uses TRBV9 with TRBJ2-2, with 14 bases that match TRBD2. CDR3 length: 19 amino acids. Germline loops: CDR1 SGDLS, CDR2 YYNGEE. J gave up 4 bases and V 4 bases, and 12 bases lay outside the gene matches.

This clonotype has more than one count but fewer than ten. This may stem from a read error, because a much larger clone lies one nucleotide away. V usage is TRBV7-2 and J usage is TRBJ1-1; D may be TRBD1 (5 bases). Trimming took off 3 bases at V and 5 bases at J, with 13 bases between the two ends. The CDR3 loop spans 14 amino acids. Germline CDR1 is SGHTA and CDR2 is FQGNSA. The CDR3 spells CASSFTEGRTEAFF. In nucleotides, the CDR3 is TGTGCCAGCAGCTTCACGGAGGGGAGGACTGAAGCTTTCTTT.

By frequency in the sample, this clonotype is medium-sized. The chain employs TRBV21-1 and TRBJ1-5. TRBV21-1 is a pseudogene. The CDR3 length is 15 residues. CDR3 nucleotide sequence: TGTGCCAGCAGCAAACAAAGCGAGGTGAATCAGCCCCAGCATTTT. This encodes CASSKQSEVNQPQHF.

There are many counts of this clonotype. This chain joins TRBV13 and TRBJ1-1; unclear D gene. V lost 2 bases and J lost 1, with 11 bases in between. CDR3 length equals 15 residues. Germline loops: CDR1 PRHDT, CDR2 FYEKMQ (reference sequence). The CDR3 protein is CASSLSPGKNTEAFF. DNA of the CDR3: TGTGCCAGCAGCTTATCACCGGGCAAGAACACTGAAGCTTTCTTT.